The clone carrying this T cell receptor beta chain has more than one count but fewer than ten. Its specificity is unknown. Germline CDR1 is LGHNA and CDR2 is YSLEER. CDR3 size: 15 residues. V lost 4 bases and J 3 bases, leaving 10 bases between the germline ends. The sample comes from a study of cytomegalovirus exposure and HLA in healthy donors. Healthy bone marrow donors made up the donor group. Study results and caveats: Most of the CMV-associated TCR beta chains (in a later analysis) appeared to be HLA-restricted. Most TCRs appeared rarely, but some public TCRs recurred in many donors.

Vbeta (60) and Jbeta (13) primers were used in the PCR. TCRdb keeps only in-frame clones here, not all; method: immunoSEQ multiplex PCR. The sample has roughly 170,000 clones, less than 90% seen once. Sequenced: PBMCs. This TCR came from a woman aged 45-65 years in good health and CMV-seropositive. The chain employs TRBV4-3 and TRBJ2-6; TRBD1 is a possible D gene (5 bases). The CDR3, as DNA: TGCGCCAGCAGCCGGTGGGGCGTTGGGGCCAACGTCCTGACTTTC. Translated, it gives CASSRWGVGANVLTF.